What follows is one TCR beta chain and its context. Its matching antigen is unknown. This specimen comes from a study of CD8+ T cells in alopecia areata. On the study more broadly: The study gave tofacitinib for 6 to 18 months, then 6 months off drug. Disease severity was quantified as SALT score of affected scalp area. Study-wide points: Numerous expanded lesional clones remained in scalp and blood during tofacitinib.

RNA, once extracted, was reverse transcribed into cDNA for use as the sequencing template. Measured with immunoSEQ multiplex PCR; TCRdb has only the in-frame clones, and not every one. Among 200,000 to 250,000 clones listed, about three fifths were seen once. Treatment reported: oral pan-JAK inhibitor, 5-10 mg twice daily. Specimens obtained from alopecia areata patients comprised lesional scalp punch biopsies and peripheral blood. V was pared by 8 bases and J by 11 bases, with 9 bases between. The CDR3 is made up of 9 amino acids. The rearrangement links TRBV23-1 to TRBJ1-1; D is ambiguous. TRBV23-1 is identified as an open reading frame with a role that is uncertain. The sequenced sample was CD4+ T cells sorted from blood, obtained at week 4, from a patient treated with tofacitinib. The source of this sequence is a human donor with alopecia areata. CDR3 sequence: CASPRLAFF. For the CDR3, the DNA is TGCGCCAGCCCGCGGTTGGCTTTCTTT.